The 3 T cell receptor beta chains given below trace back to one sample, sequenced in a study of T cell responses to AZD1222 COVID-19 vaccine. The method was immunoSEQ multiplex PCR; TCRdb's version includes in-frame clones alone and lacks a portion of them. This sample yields about 130,000 clones, of which roughly nine tenths are seen a single time; approximately 9.4% belongs to the top ten. The sample in question was peripheral blood, obtained 28 days after the second AZD1222 dose. The receptor set was obtained from an adult who received the AZD1222 COVID-19 vaccine.

Remarks on this clone: This sample also contains other DNA sequences that code for the same CDR3. CDR3 residues: CASSVGPNTEAFF. Here the CDR3 DNA reads TGTGCCAGCAGCGTAGGTCCGAACACTGAAGCTTTCTTT. The rearrangement uses TRBV9 and TRBJ1-1; no firm D call. From germline, CDR1 is SGDLS and CDR2 YYNGEE. This CDR3 is 13 amino acids long. The germline V and J ends were trimmed by 0 bases and 1 base, with 4 bases remaining between them.

This chain uses TRBV7-3 with TRBJ2-2; D may correspond to TRBD1 or TRBD2 (5 bases each). Trimming left V 4 bases short and J 5 bases short, with 11 bases between. The length of the CDR3 is 14 residues. Germline values: CDR1 SGHTA, CDR2 FQGTGA. CDR3 DNA sequence: TGTGCCAGCAGCTCGGGGCTCACGACCGGGGAGCTGTTTTTT. This encodes CASSSGLTTGELFF.

This clone was observed a single time. The V gene is TRBV27, the J gene TRBJ2-7; the D gene is possibly TRBD2 (5 bases). The CDR3 contains 13 residues. The germline V and J ends were trimmed by 6 bases and 5 bases, with 14 bases remaining between them. Germline V lookup: CDR1 MNHEY, CDR2 SMNVEV (reference sequence). CDR3 DNA: TGTGCCAGCAGCCATCGGGGTTTGGACGAGCAGTACTTC. It yields the protein CASSHRGLDEQYF.